Sequencing of this TCR beta chain was carried out in a study of CD8+CD57+ T cells in acquired aplastic anemia. Patients included in sequencing had previously demonstrated CD8+CD57+ cell expansion by flow cytometry. The V segment lost 6 bases and the J segment 1 base; nucleotides outside the gene matches: 2. Germline CDR1 and CDR2: ENHRY and SYGVKD. The length of the CDR3 is 13 residues. Template material for TCR beta VDJ and CDR3 profiling consisted of genomic DNA. TCRdb passed the reads through MiXCR, listing each CDR3 protein once. Among about 260,000 distinct CDR3 sequences listed, approximately 82% were seen once.

The clonotype comes from a human donor with aplastic anemia. The chain carries TRBV10-3 and TRBJ2-7; 8 positions match TRBD1. Material: sorted CD4+, CD8+, or CD8+CD57+ T cells (not recorded which) from PBMCs. In DNA form, the CDR3 reads TGTGCCATCAGGGACAGGGCATCCTACGAGCAGTACTTC. It codes for CAIRDRASYEQYF.